Listed here are 14 T cell receptor beta chains from one sample, sequenced in a study of T cell changes during pregnancy in multiple sclerosis. This table comes from immunoSEQ multiplex PCR, and its TCRdb copy is limited to in-frame clones, with some not included. The sample yields about 70,000 clones, nearly 95% seen once. The specimen was CD4+ T cells from peripheral blood mononuclear cells, collected after pregnancy. The receptors originated from a female donor with multiple sclerosis, enrolled in a pregnancy study.

The genes are TRBV6-1 and TRBJ1-4, with D tentatively TRBD1 (6 bases). Per germline, CDR1 MNHNS and CDR2 SASEGT. This CDR3 contains 14 residues. Trimming shortened V by 6 bases and J by 5 bases, and 13 bases separated the two germline ends. The CDR3: CASRGGRLNEKLFF. In DNA form, the CDR3 reads TGTGCCAGCAGAGGGGGACGGCTAAATGAAAAACTGTTTTTT.

The chain recombines TRBV5-8 with TRBJ2-3, with TRBD2 matching over 9 bases. Germline CDR1 and CDR2: SGHTS and YDEGEE. With V trimmed by 3 bases and J by 0 bases, 14 bases remained unmatched. The CDR3 totals 19 residues. CDR3 nucleotide sequence: TGTGCCAGCAGCTCCCTAGGAGCGGGAGGTGCTACTAGCACAGATACGCAGTATTTT. Amino acid sequence: CASSSLGAGGATSTDTQYF. The entire variable domain, with the rest obtained from reference TRBV5-8 and TRBJ2-3, is as follows: EAGVTQSPTHLIKTRGQQATLRCSPISGHTSVYWYQQALGLGLQFLLWYDEGEERNRGNFPPRFSGRQFPNYSSELNVNALELEDSALYLCASSSLGAGGATSTDTQYFGPGTRLTVL.

The chain has TRBV6-5 and TRBJ1-2; D is uncertain. Between the trimmed V and J ends, which lost 0 bases and 11 bases, there was a span of 13 bases. Germline assignment: CDR1 MNHEY and CDR2 SVGAGI. The CDR3 covers 13 residues. Written as DNA, the CDR3 is TGTGCCAGCAGTTACTCCGCGAATGGAGGGTACACCTTC. It specifies CASSYSANGGYTF.

This clone has just a few counts. The chain employs TRBV7-9 and TRBJ2-3; a possible D gene is TRBD2 (6 bases). The length of the CDR3 is 14 residues. From germline, CDR1 is SEHNR and CDR2 FQNEAQ (reference sequence). V was pared by 3 bases and J by 2 bases, with 9 bases between. Here the CDR3 DNA reads TGTGCCAGCAGCTTCCGGGGGAACACAGATACGCAGTATTTT. Encoded protein: CASSFRGNTDTQYF.

The rearrangement links TRBV10-3 to TRBJ2-1; 12 positions agree with TRBD2. V shed 10 bases, J shed 9 bases, and the junction held 7 bases outside the gene matches. CDR1 is ENHRY, CDR2 SYGVKD, per germline. This CDR3 has 13 amino acids. CDR3 sequence reads: CATLAGGNGEQFF. The DNA of the CDR3 is TGTGCCACACTAGCGGGGGGCAATGGTGAGCAGTTCTTC.

V gene TRBV9 combines with J gene TRBJ1-2; no clear D gene. The germline V gene has CDR1 SGDLS and CDR2 YYNGEE. This CDR3 spans 17 amino acids. Between the trimmed V and J ends, which lost 0 bases and 4 bases, there was a span of 19 bases. CDR3 region: CASSVEAREGSTYGYTF. The CDR3 bases are TGTGCCAGCAGCGTAGAAGCGAGGGAGGGCAGTACCTATGGCTACACCTTC.

The chain recombines TRBV6-5 with TRBJ2-3, with 10 nucleotides matching TRBD2. Per the germline V gene, CDR1 is MNHEY and CDR2 is SVGAGI. The CDR3 sequence is 15 residues long. V shed 3 bases, J shed 2 bases, and the junction held 2 bases outside the gene matches. CDR3 in amino acids: CASSYLAGVTDTQYF. CDR3 sequence (DNA): TGTGCCAGCAGTTATCTAGCGGGAGTCACAGATACGCAGTATTTT.

The chain is built from TRBV5-6 and TRBJ1-3; TRBD1 might be the D (5 bases). Trimming took 2 bases from V and 0 from J, leaving 9 bases between them. Germline CDR1 and CDR2: SGHDT and YYEEEE. The CDR3 loop spans 15 amino acids. In DNA, the CDR3 is TGTGCCAGCAGCTTACAGGCGGCCTCTGGAAACACCATATATTTT. Its protein product is CASSLQAASGNTIYF.

The chain carries TRBV7-5 and TRBJ2-3; the DNA was not compared with TRBD2, the D call given in the table. TRBV7-5 is designated a pseudogene. This CDR3 spans 15 amino acids. The CDR3 is CVRSFSGRGKDTQYF. The DNA for the CDR3 is TGTGTCAGAAGCTTTAGCGGGAGGGGGAAAGATACGCAGTATTTT.

This rearrangement joins TRBV6-1 to TRBJ2-4, with TRBD2 identical over 11 bases. Germline CDR1 MNHNS, CDR2 SASEGT. Germline trimming cut 2 bases from V and 0 bases from J; bases unmatched to any gene: 3. CDR3 length: 17 residues. The CDR3 DNA is TGTGCCAGCAGTGAACCCGGACTAGCGGGAGCCAAAAACATTCAGTACTTC. It yields the protein CASSEPGLAGAKNIQYF.

This chain links TRBV28 with TRBJ1-2, with TRBD1 identical over 9 bases. Trimming cost V 5 bases and J 8 bases; bases outside gene matches: 6. The CDR3 is 13 residues long. Germline V gene data show CDR1 as MDHEN and CDR2 as SYDVKM. The CDR3 DNA reads TGTGCCAGCAGTAAATACAGGGGGCACGGCTACACCTTC. Encoded protein: CASSKYRGHGYTF.

The chain recombines TRBV19 with TRBJ2-1, with 13 bases that match TRBD2. V lost 1 base to trimming and J lost 5 bases; unmatched junction nucleotides: 11. The length of the CDR3 is 19 residues. Germline assignment: CDR1 LNHDA and CDR2 SQIVND (reference sequence). The CDR3 here is CASSIGGGLAGVGNNEQFF. The DNA for the CDR3 is TGTGCCAGTAGTATAGGCGGTGGACTAGCGGGAGTTGGCAACAATGAGCAGTTCTTC.

The chain employs TRBV9 and TRBJ2-7, with 9 bases that match TRBD1. The CDR3 has 13 amino acids. V shed 3 bases, J shed 6 bases, and the junction held 4 bases outside the gene matches. Germline values: CDR1 SGDLS, CDR2 YYNGEE. The CDR3 here is CASSGRTGAEQYF. CDR3 nucleotides: TGTGCCAGCAGCGGACGGACAGGGGCCGAGCAGTACTTC.

In its sample, this clone was seen once. The gene calls are TRBV6-1 and TRBJ1-5; D is perhaps TRBD1 (6 bases). Trimming left V 4 bases short and J 1 base short, with 11 bases between. CDR3 length equals 15 residues. Germline V gene data show CDR1 as MNHNS and CDR2 as SASEGT. CDR3 in amino acids: CASSGQDRSNQPQHF. In DNA form, the CDR3 reads TGTGCCAGCAGTGGACAGGACCGGAGCAATCAGCCCCAGCATTTT.